This passage covers 2 T cell receptor beta chains from one sample sequenced in a study of cytomegalovirus exposure and HLA in healthy donors. The PCR contained 60 Vbeta and 13 Jbeta primers. Only in-frame clones appear in the TCRdb table, and some are missing; sequencing was by immunoSEQ multiplex PCR. The table has around 130,000 clones, 65% to 80% seen once. The sequencing input was PBMCs. All receptors derive from a human donor in good health.

This clone appeared once. The chain has TRBV7-9 and TRBJ2-1; TRBD2 is a possible D gene (6 bases). V was pared by 3 bases and J by 2 bases, with 8 bases between. The CDR3 loop spans 14 amino acids. CDR1 and CDR2 (germline): SEHNR, FQNEAQ (reference sequence). The CDR3 coding sequence is TGTGCCAGCAGCTTTGGAGGGACCTACAATGAGCAGTTCTTC. Encoded protein: CASSFGGTYNEQFF.

The chain has TRBV7-2 and TRBJ1-1; D is perhaps TRBD1 (6 bases). The CDR3 covers 14 residues. In germline, CDR1 is SGHTA, CDR2 FQGNSA. Trimming left V 3 bases short and J 1 base short, with 9 bases between. The CDR3 DNA sequence: TGTGCCAGCAGCTTGATACAGGGGAACACTGAAGCTTTCTTT. It translates to CASSLIQGNTEAFF.